This T cell receptor (beta chain) was sequenced in a study of shared clonotypes between healthy human individuals. In the study overall: Per donor, three plates held CD4 naive cells, three held CD4 memory, two held CD8 naive and one held CD8 memory.

Findings of the study overall: Measured sharing among donors was expected to vary with sequencing depth.

The CDR3 contains 13 residues. Germline values: CDR1 GTSNPN, CDR2 SVGIG (reference sequence). Unmatched junction bases numbered 8, after V lost 4 bases and J lost 9 bases. Source study methods: Filtering differed since immunoSEQ provided only junctions, with no quality scores. The table came from immunoSEQ multiplex PCR; TCRdb's copy has only in-frame clones and leaves some out. For V, J and clone size, that table is used; D and trimming come from the DNA. The data hold 2 million to 2.5 million clones, with less than 95% observed a single time. For this clone: The antigen remains undetermined.

Specimen: naive CD4+ T cells from PBMCs. Subset defined: CD45RA+ positively selected. The clonotype was recovered from a man younger than 30 in good health. Some clones in this sample may be carry-over from other donors' samples. This chain uses TRBV30 with TRBJ2-1; 8 bases are a match to TRBD2. CDR3 sequence reads: CAWIPGRVGEQFF. CDR3 nucleotide sequence: TGTGCCTGGATCCCCGGGAGGGTAGGTGAGCAGTTCTTC.